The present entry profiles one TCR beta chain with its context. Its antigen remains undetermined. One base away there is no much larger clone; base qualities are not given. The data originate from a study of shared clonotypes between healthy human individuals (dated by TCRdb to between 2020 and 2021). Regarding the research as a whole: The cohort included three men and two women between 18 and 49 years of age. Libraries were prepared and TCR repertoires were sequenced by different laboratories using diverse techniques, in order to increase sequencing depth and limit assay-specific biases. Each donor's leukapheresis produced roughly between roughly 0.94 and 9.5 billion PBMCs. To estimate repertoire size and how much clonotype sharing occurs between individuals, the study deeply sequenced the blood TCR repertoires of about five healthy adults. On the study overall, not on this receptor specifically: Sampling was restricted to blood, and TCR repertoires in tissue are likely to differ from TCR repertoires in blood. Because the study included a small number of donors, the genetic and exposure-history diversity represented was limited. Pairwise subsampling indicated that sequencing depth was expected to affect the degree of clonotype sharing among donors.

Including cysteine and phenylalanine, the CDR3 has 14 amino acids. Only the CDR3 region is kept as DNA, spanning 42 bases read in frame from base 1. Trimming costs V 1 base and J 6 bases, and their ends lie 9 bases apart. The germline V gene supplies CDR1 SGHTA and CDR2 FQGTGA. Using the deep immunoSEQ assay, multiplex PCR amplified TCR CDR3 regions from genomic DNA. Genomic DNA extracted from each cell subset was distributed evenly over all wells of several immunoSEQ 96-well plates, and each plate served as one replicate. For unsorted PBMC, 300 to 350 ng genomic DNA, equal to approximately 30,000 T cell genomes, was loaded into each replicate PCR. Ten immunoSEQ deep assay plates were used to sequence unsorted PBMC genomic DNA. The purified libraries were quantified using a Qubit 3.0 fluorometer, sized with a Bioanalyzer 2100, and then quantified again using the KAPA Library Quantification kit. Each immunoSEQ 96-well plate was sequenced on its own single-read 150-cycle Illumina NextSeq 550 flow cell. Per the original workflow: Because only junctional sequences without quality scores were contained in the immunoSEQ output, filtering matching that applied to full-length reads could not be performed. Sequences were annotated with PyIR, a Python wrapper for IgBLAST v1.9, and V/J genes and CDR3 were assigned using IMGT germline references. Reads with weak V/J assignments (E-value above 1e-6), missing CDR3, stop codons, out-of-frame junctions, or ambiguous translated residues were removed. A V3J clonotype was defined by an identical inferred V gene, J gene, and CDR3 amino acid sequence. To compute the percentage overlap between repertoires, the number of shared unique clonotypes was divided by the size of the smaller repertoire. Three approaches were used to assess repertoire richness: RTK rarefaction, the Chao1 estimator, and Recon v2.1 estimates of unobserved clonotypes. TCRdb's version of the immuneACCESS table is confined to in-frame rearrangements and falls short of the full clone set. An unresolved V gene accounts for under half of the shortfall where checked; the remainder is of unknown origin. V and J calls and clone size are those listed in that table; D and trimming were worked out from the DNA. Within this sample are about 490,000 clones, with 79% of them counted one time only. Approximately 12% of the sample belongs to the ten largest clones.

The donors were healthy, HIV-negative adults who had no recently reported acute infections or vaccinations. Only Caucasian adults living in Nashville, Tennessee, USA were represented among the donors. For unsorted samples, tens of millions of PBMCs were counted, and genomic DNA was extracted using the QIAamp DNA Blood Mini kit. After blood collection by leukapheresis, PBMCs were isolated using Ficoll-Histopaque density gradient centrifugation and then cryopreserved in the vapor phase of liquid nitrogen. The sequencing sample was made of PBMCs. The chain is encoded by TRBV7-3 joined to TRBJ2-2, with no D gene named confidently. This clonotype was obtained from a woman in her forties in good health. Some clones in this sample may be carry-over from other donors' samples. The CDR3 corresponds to CASSLNPGPGELFF. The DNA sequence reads TGTGCCAGCAGCTTAAACCCGGGCCCCGGGGAGCTGTTTTTT.